The 10 T cell receptor beta chains given below trace back to one sample, sequenced in a study of radiation and T cells in renal cell carcinoma. The protocol was immunoSEQ multiplex PCR, while the TCRdb copy is restricted to in-frame clones and leaves out a portion. The sample contains 150,000 or so clones, roughly 87% of which appear only once. Time point described: blood 2 weeks post-SBRT. Treatment of the sample: 15 Gy SBRT to primary tumor, nephrectomy 4 weeks later. Sequenced material: blood, taken from a patient whose treatment included radiotherapy and nephrectomy. These receptors all come from a woman aged 45 to 65 with renal cell carcinoma.

V is TRBV20-1 and J is TRBJ2-7; D is uncertain. CDR1 and CDR2 from the germline V gene are DFQATT and SNEGSKA (reference sequence). This CDR3 contains 11 residues. V was clipped by 3 bases and J by 3 bases, with 6 bases between them. CDR3 DNA sequence: TGCAGTGCTAGGAGACTCTACGAGCAGTACTTC. The encoded protein is CSARRLYEQYF.

In this sample, this clone turned up a few times. V and J are TRBV19 and TRBJ1-5, with D perhaps matching TRBD1 (6 bases). With 10 bases removed from V and 5 bases from J, the gap between germline ends came to 15 bases. Germline CDR1 is LNHDA and CDR2 is SQIVND (reference sequence). The CDR3 consists of 13 residues. The CDR3 spells CATTGTPYQPQHF. The DNA of the CDR3 is TGTGCCACCACCGGGACACCATATCAGCCCCAGCATTTT.

The gene calls are TRBV19 and TRBJ2-2, with D tentatively TRBD1 (6 bases). Germline CDR1 is LNHDA and CDR2 is SQIVND (reference sequence). This CDR3 comprises 17 residues. With 5 bases removed from V and 7 bases from J, the gap between germline ends came to 23 bases. CDR3 sequence reads: CASSGARRTAYNGELFF. Written as DNA, the CDR3 is TGTGCCAGTAGTGGTGCCCGGAGGACAGCATATAACGGGGAGCTGTTTTTT.

The V gene is TRBV29-1, the J gene TRBJ2-1; TRBD1 matches 10 bases. J was trimmed by 1 base and V by 8 bases; bases with no gene match: 8. CDR3 length: 15 residues. CDR1 SQVTM and CDR2 ANQGSEA come from the germline V gene. Here the CDR3 DNA reads TGCAGCATACGTCCGGGACAGGGGTCCTACAATGAGCAGTTCTTC. Amino acid sequence: CSIRPGQGSYNEQFF.

This chain links TRBV7-9 with TRBJ2-7, with 8 bases matching TRBD1. CDR3 size: 13 residues. The germline V gene encodes CDR1 SEHNR and CDR2 FQNEAQ (reference sequence). Trimming at V came to 5 bases and at J to 3 bases, leaving 3 bases not matched to a gene. CDR3 amino acids: CASSRDRFYEQYF. CDR3 coding DNA: TGTGCCAGCAGCCGGGACAGGTTCTACGAGCAGTACTTC.

The gene calls are TRBV14 and TRBJ2-3; 12 nucleotides agree with TRBD2. The J segment lost 4 bases and the V segment lost 3 bases, leaving 5 bases of the junction unmatched. The germline gives CDR1 SGHDN, CDR2 FVKESK. The CDR3 has 16 residues. For the CDR3, the DNA is TGTGCCAGCAGCCAGGCGGGACTAGCGGGCTCAGATACGCAGTATTTT. It codes for CASSQAGLAGSDTQYF.

This chain joins TRBV7-3 and TRBJ1-6; 8 positions agree with TRBD1. Germline-derived CDR1 and CDR2 are SGHTA and FQGTGA. J lost 8 bases, V lost 3 bases, and 9 bases had no gene match. The CDR3 has 16 amino acids. The CDR3: CASSLNGQGVYSPLHF. The CDR3 bases are TGTGCCAGCAGCTTGAACGGACAGGGTGTTTATTCACCCCTCCACTTT.

This clone was found a few times. Other DNA sequences within the sample encode an identical CDR3. The chain uses TRBV9 and TRBJ1-1; 11 positions agree with TRBD1. Germline V lookup: CDR1 SGDLS, CDR2 YYNGEE. The trim removed 3 bases at V and 3 bases at J, leaving 1 base unmatched. The CDR3 totals 14 residues. Here the CDR3 reads CASSGGQGDTEAFF. In DNA form, the CDR3 reads TGTGCCAGCAGCGGGGGACAGGGGGACACTGAAGCTTTCTTT.

V is TRBV19 and J is TRBJ2-1; 8 bases line up with TRBD1. CDR3 size: 19 residues. Germline V gene sequence: CDR1 LNHDA, CDR2 SQIVND (reference sequence). The trim removed 4 bases at V and 0 bases at J, leaving 14 bases unmatched. Here the CDR3 reads CASSSLRDRTLSSYNEQFF. As DNA, the CDR3 is TGTGCCAGTAGTAGCCTCCGGGACAGGACCCTAAGCTCCTACAATGAGCAGTTCTTC.

The chain combines TRBV10-1 with TRBJ2-7; D may match TRBD1 or TRBD2 (5 bases each). This CDR3 has 19 amino acids. Looked up from germline, CDR1 is WNHNN and CDR2 is SYGVQD (reference sequence). Deletions cut 6 bases from V and 0 bases from J, with 27 bases between. The CDR3 bases are TGCGCCAGCAGCAAATTAGAGGGGCTCTGCACCCGGCGCTCCTACGAGCAGTACTTC. Protein: CASSKLEGLCTRRSYEQYF.